This record concerns one T cell receptor beta chain sequence. The source of the sample is a study of control samples from healthy donors and cancer patients. The method was immunoSEQ multiplex PCR; TCRdb's version includes in-frame clones alone and lacks a portion of them. The data contain 100,000 to 150,000 clones, 70% to 90% of them singletons. Specimen: blood. This sequence originates from a man aged 50 or older in good health.

CDR3 sequence reads: CAIGTDSVQPQHF. The CDR3 coding sequence is TGTGCCATTGGGACAGACAGTGTACAGCCCCAGCATTTT. V gene TRBV10-3 combines with J gene TRBJ1-5; 7 nucleotides align to TRBD1. V was clipped by 9 bases and J by 7 bases; unmatched bases: 9. Per germline, CDR1 ENHRY and CDR2 SYGVKD. The CDR3 spans 13 residues.